These 5 T cell receptor beta chains share one sample of origin, sequenced in a study of T-cell reconstitution after alpha-beta-depleted transplantation in children. As it was prepared, the TCRbeta library received unique molecular identifiers. TCRdb reprocessed the PCR reads via MiXCR and lists one record per CDR3 protein. The table records about 350,000 distinct CDR3 sequences, about 16% of them present only once. The source material was PBMCs, mostly from graft donor cells, sampled 360 days after TCRalphabeta/CD19-depleted stem cell transplant. These receptors were taken from a male patient aged 2-15 years who had a stem cell transplant for acute lymphoblastic leukemia, so the T cells may come from the graft donor.

This clonotype was found a few times. The chain joins TRBV5-1 to TRBJ2-7; 12 bases match TRBD2. The V gene's germline CDR1 is SGHRS and CDR2 YFSETQ. V shed 0 bases, J shed 4 bases, and the junction held 8 bases outside the gene matches. The CDR3 consists of 17 residues. In nucleotides, the CDR3 is TGCGCCAGCAGCTTGGTGCCACTAGCGGGAGGCCGATACGAGCAGTACTTC. Amino acid sequence: CASSLVPLAGGRYEQYF.

The CDR3 loop is CASSHRRLALTGELFF. The CDR3 coding sequence is TGCGCCAGCAGCCATCGGAGACTAGCCCTCACCGGGGAGCTGTTTTTT. The V gene is TRBV4-3, the J gene TRBJ2-2, with 7 bases identical to TRBD2. Germline V lookup: CDR1 LGHNA, CDR2 YSLEER. The CDR3 is 16 residues long. The V and J ends lost 3 bases and 4 bases, in that order; junction bases with no gene match: 8.

CDR3 nucleotides: TGCAGTGGACGGACGTACAATGAGCAGTTCTTC. This codes for CSGRTYNEQFF. This rearrangement joins TRBV20-1 to TRBJ2-1, with no clear D. Trimming stripped 7 bases from V and 4 bases from J, with 8 bases between. The V gene's germline CDR1 is DFQATT and CDR2 SNEGSKA (reference sequence). The CDR3 extends over 11 amino acids.

This clonotype was counted between two and nine times. This rearrangement joins TRBV20-1 to TRBJ2-5, with D perhaps matching TRBD2 (6 bases). V shed 1 base and J shed 2 bases, with 14 bases lying between them. This CDR3 spans 15 amino acids. CDR1 and CDR2 (germline): DFQATT, SNEGSKA (reference sequence). The CDR3 region has the DNA TGCAGTGCTAGAGTAAGAACGGGAGTACAAGAGACCCAGTACTTC. Its translation: CSARVRTGVQETQYF.

V and J are TRBV19 and TRBJ2-1, with 8 positions matching TRBD2. The CDR3 has 14 amino acids. The J segment lost 4 bases and the V segment lost 8 bases, leaving 7 bases of the junction unmatched. Germline V gene data show CDR1 as LNHDA and CDR2 as SQIVND (reference sequence). The CDR3 nucleotides read TGTGCCAGTCGACGGACTAGCCCATACAATGAGCAGTTCTTC. Protein product: CASRRTSPYNEQFF.